These T cell receptor beta chains were read from a single sample in a study of blood T cells in healthy people across ages. Each CDR3 protein gets one entry after TCRdb re-called the 5' RACE reads with MiXCR. The sample consists of around 990,000 distinct CDR3 sequences, less than 25% of them appearing once. The same data also contributed to another study, on T cells of mothers and their children.

Sequenced material: blood. These receptors all stem from a girl aged 2-9 years in good health. Each CDR3 is given with its conserved first and last residue. D genes are given only for firm matches. Expanded clones get a size class; other rows say once, few or many, or leave the size out.

d_gene: -
j_gene: TRBJ1-2
abundance: -
v_gene: TRBV28
CDR3nt: TGTGCCAGCAGCCCCCCAAATAACTATGGCTACACCTTC
CDR3aa: CASSPPNNYGYTF

d_gene: -
j_gene: TRBJ2-7
abundance: few
v_gene: TRBV12-3/TRBV12-4
CDR3nt: -
CDR3aa: CASSQGVLRREQYF

d_gene: TRBD2
j_gene: TRBJ2-1
abundance: few
v_gene: TRBV3-1
CDR3nt: TGTGCCAGCAGCCAAGATGGGACTAGCGGGAGTGGGAATGAGCAGTTCTTC
CDR3aa: CASSQDGTSGSGNEQFF

d_gene: -
j_gene: TRBJ2-5
abundance: -
v_gene: TRBV12-3/TRBV12-4
CDR3nt: TGTGCCAGCAGAAAGACTAGAAAACATGAGACCCAGTACTTC
CDR3aa: CASRKTRKHETQYF

d_gene: -
j_gene: TRBJ1-6
abundance: few
v_gene: TRBV7-9
CDR3nt: TGTGCCAGCAGTCATACCGGGTCTGCCAGCTCCTATAATTCACCCCTCCACTTT
CDR3aa: CASSHTGSASSYNSPLHF

d_gene: -
j_gene: TRBJ1-2
abundance: -
v_gene: TRBV20-1
CDR3nt: TGCAGTGCTAGTCATCTGCAGGAAGGGGGGTACGGCTACACCTTC
CDR3aa: CSASHLQEGGYGYTF

d_gene: -
j_gene: TRBJ2-1
abundance: few
v_gene: TRBV5-1
CDR3nt: TGCGCCAGCAGCTGGGGCCCCCAGGGAGATGAGCAGTTCTTC
CDR3aa: CASSWGPQGDEQFF

d_gene: TRBD2
j_gene: TRBJ2-1
abundance: -
v_gene: TRBV20-1
CDR3nt: TGCAGTGCTAGAGCGACTAGCGGGGTATACAATGAGCAGTTCTTC
CDR3aa: CSARATSGVYNEQFF

d_gene: -
j_gene: TRBJ2-5
abundance: -
v_gene: TRBV25-1
CDR3nt: TGTGCCAGCAGTGACCCGGACAGAGAAGAGACCCAGTACTTC
CDR3aa: CASSDPDREETQYF

d_gene: -
j_gene: TRBJ2-7
abundance: few
v_gene: TRBV4-3
CDR3nt: TGCGCCAGCAGCCAATGGTCCGGGTACGAGCAGTACTTC
CDR3aa: CASSQWSGYEQYF

d_gene: TRBD1
j_gene: TRBJ1-2
abundance: once
v_gene: TRBV28
CDR3nt: TGTGCCAGTTTGGGGGGGACAGGGGGCCATGGCCACACCTTT
CDR3aa: CASLGGTGGHGHTF

d_gene: -
j_gene: TRBJ2-6
abundance: -
v_gene: TRBV5-4
CDR3nt: TGTGCCGCCTCCCGTCCGGACGGGCCCTCTGGGGCCAACGTCCTGACTTTC
CDR3aa: CAASRPDGPSGANVLTF

d_gene: -
j_gene: TRBJ1-1
abundance: few
v_gene: TRBV7-9
CDR3nt: TGTGCCAGCAGCTTAATACAGGGTCTCGGGAACACTGAAGCTTTCTTT
CDR3aa: CASSLIQGLGNTEAFF

d_gene: -
j_gene: TRBJ1-3
abundance: -
v_gene: TRBV4-3
CDR3nt: TGCGCCAGCAGCCAAGACACCAGTTATGGAAACACCATATATTTT
CDR3aa: CASSQDTSYGNTIYF

d_gene: -
j_gene: TRBJ2-5
abundance: few
v_gene: TRBV29-1
CDR3nt: TGCAGCCTGTCGTCCAACTCCAGGGAGACCCAGTACTTC
CDR3aa: CSLSSNSRETQYF

d_gene: -
j_gene: TRBJ2-5
abundance: many
v_gene: TRBV7-8
CDR3nt: TGTGCCAGCAGCTTAGTTGGGGGAAAAGAGACCCAGTACTTC
CDR3aa: CASSLVGGKETQYF

d_gene: -
j_gene: TRBJ2-7
abundance: -
v_gene: TRBV6-5
CDR3nt: TGTGCCAGCAAAAGTTCCCACTACGAGCAGTACTTC
CDR3aa: CASKSSHYEQYF

d_gene: -
j_gene: TRBJ1-5
abundance: -
v_gene: TRBV6-1
CDR3nt: TGTGCCAGCAGCGGGGGCAGGCAGGTTTCCCAGCATTTT
CDR3aa: CASSGGRQVSQHF

d_gene: -
j_gene: TRBJ1-1
abundance: -
v_gene: TRBV20-1
CDR3nt: TGCAGTGCTAGAGATCTCAGTGAGGGAACCCCTGAAGCTTTCTTT
CDR3aa: CSARDLSEGTPEAFF

d_gene: -
j_gene: TRBJ1-5
abundance: once
v_gene: TRBV10-3
CDR3nt: TGTGCCATCAGTGAGGCAGCGGCGAGCAATCAGCCCCAGCATTTT
CDR3aa: CAISEAAASNQPQHF

d_gene: -
j_gene: TRBJ2-3
abundance: -
v_gene: TRBV6-1
CDR3nt: TGTGCCAGCAGTGAAGCGCTTCAGGACACGCAGTATTTT
CDR3aa: CASSEALQDTQYF

d_gene: -
j_gene: TRBJ2-3
abundance: -
v_gene: TRBV20-1
CDR3nt: TGCAGTGCTACTGTGGGGGATAGCACAGATACGCAGTATTTT
CDR3aa: CSATVGDSTDTQYF

d_gene: -
j_gene: TRBJ1-5
abundance: -
v_gene: TRBV12-5
CDR3nt: TGTGCTAGTGGTTTGTTCGGTGATCAGCCCCAGCATTTT
CDR3aa: CASGLFGDQPQHF

d_gene: -
j_gene: TRBJ2-5
abundance: -
v_gene: TRBV10-3
CDR3nt: TGTGCCATCAGTGACCTCGAGACCCAGTACTTC
CDR3aa: CAISDLETQYF

d_gene: TRBD2
j_gene: TRBJ2-7
abundance: -
v_gene: TRBV9
CDR3nt: TGTGCCAGCAGCGTAGGTAGCGGGACATCCTACGAGCAGTACTTC
CDR3aa: CASSVGSGTSYEQYF

d_gene: -
j_gene: TRBJ2-7
abundance: -
v_gene: TRBV28
CDR3nt: TGTGCCAGCAGTCGTACCGGGACGGTGTTCTACGAGCAGTACTTC
CDR3aa: CASSRTGTVFYEQYF

d_gene: -
j_gene: TRBJ1-2
abundance: -
v_gene: TRBV4-2
CDR3nt: TGTGCCAGCAGCCAACAGGGTGAAGGGGGCTACACCTTC
CDR3aa: CASSQQGEGGYTF

d_gene: -
j_gene: TRBJ1-1
abundance: -
v_gene: TRBV5-1
CDR3nt: TGCGCCAGCAGCCCCGTGACAGGAAACACTGAAGCTTTCTTT
CDR3aa: CASSPVTGNTEAFF

d_gene: -
j_gene: TRBJ1-1
abundance: -
v_gene: TRBV27
CDR3nt: TGTGCCAGCAGTTTATCAACAGTCAGGAACACTGAAGCTTTCTTT
CDR3aa: CASSLSTVRNTEAFF

d_gene: -
j_gene: TRBJ2-1
abundance: -
v_gene: TRBV7-9
CDR3nt: TGTGCCAGCAGCTTACCAGGAATTGAGCAGTTCTTC
CDR3aa: CASSLPGIEQFF

d_gene: -
j_gene: TRBJ2-1
abundance: few
v_gene: TRBV5-1
CDR3nt: TGCGCCAGCTCTCGGAGCGGCTCCTACAATGAGCAGTTCTTC
CDR3aa: CASSRSGSYNEQFF

d_gene: -
j_gene: TRBJ2-3
abundance: -
v_gene: TRBV9
CDR3nt: TGTGCCAGCTCGGTGACTTTCACAGATACGCAGTATTTT
CDR3aa: CASSVTFTDTQYF

d_gene: -
j_gene: TRBJ1-2
abundance: -
v_gene: TRBV29-1
CDR3nt: TGCAGCGTTGATCGTCCCGAGTCGGATTATGGCTACACCTTC
CDR3aa: CSVDRPESDYGYTF

d_gene: TRBD1
j_gene: TRBJ1-2
abundance: -
v_gene: TRBV12-3/TRBV12-4
CDR3nt: TGTGCCAGCAGTGAGACAGGGAGGGCCTATGGCTACACCTTC
CDR3aa: CASSETGRAYGYTF